A selection of T cell receptor beta chains follows, all from one sample in a study of blood T cell repertoires in COVID-19. Libraries were prepared by immunoSEQ multiplex PCR; TCRdb keeps only in-frame clonotypes and omits some of them. The table includes approximately 160,000 clones, over 70% detected once. Source material: peripheral blood. Source of these receptors: a man aged 65 to 85 with acute or convalescent COVID-19. Each CDR3 is given with its conserved first and last residue. The order of the fields is clone size, D gene, J gene, CDR3 length, V gene, CDR3 DNA, CDR3 protein. D genes are given only for firm matches. Size is stated for part of the rows, as once, few or many counts, or as a class when the clone is expanded.

>-|-|TRBJ2-7|16|TRBV29-1
TGCAGCGCTTGGGGAGGAGACAGGGTGGGCTCCTACGAGCAGTACTTC
CSAWGGDRVGSYEQYF
>-|-|TRBJ2-4|12|TRBV3-1/TRBV3-2
TGTGCCAGCAGCCAGGGAGTGGACATTCAGTACTTC
CASSQGVDIQYF
>few|TRBD1|TRBJ1-2|14|TRBV2
TGTGCCAGCAGTGAAATTTGGACAGGGGATGGCTACACCTTC
CASSEIWTGDGYTF
>few|TRBD2|TRBJ2-3|15|TRBV5-1
TGCGCCAGCAGCTTGCGGGGGGTGAACACAGATACGCAGTATTTT
CASSLRGVNTDTQYF
>-|TRBD1|TRBJ1-3|14|TRBV28
TGTGCCGGCAGCCGAGGGGACAGTGGAAACACCATATATTTT
CAGSRGDSGNTIYF
>-|TRBD1|TRBJ2-7|14|TRBV5-5
TGTGCCAGCAGCCCCGACAGGGCTCTCTACGAGCAGTACTTC
CASSPDRALYEQYF
>-|TRBD1|TRBJ2-7|12|TRBV12-3/TRBV12-4
TGTGCCAGCACCAAAACAGGGGGCGAGCAGTACTTC
CASTKTGGEQYF
>once|-|TRBJ1-2|14|TRBV11-2
TGTGCCAGCAGCTTCGGACAGCCATTCTATGGCTACACCTTC
CASSFGQPFYGYTF
>-|TRBD2|TRBJ2-7|18|TRBV7-8
TGTGCCAGCAGCTTAGCCATTAGCGGGGGGGCCCACCTCTACGAGCAGTACTTC
CASSLAISGGAHLYEQYF
>-|TRBD1|TRBJ1-6|15|TRBV5-6
TGTGCCAGCAGCATCGGGACAGGGGGCAATTCACCCCTCCACTTT
CASSIGTGGNSPLHF
>-|-|TRBJ2-2|14|TRBV30
TGTGCCTGGAGTAAGGGGGTCGGGACCGGGGAGCTGTTTTTT
CAWSKGVGTGELFF
>-|TRBD2|TRBJ2-3|16|TRBV18
TGTGCCAGCTCACCACCCAGCGGGGGTGGGACAGATACGCAGTATTTT
CASSPPSGGGTDTQYF
>-|TRBD1|TRBJ1-2|14|TRBV7-3
TGTGCCAGCAGCGCCGGACAGGGGAACTATGGCTACACCTTC
CASSAGQGNYGYTF